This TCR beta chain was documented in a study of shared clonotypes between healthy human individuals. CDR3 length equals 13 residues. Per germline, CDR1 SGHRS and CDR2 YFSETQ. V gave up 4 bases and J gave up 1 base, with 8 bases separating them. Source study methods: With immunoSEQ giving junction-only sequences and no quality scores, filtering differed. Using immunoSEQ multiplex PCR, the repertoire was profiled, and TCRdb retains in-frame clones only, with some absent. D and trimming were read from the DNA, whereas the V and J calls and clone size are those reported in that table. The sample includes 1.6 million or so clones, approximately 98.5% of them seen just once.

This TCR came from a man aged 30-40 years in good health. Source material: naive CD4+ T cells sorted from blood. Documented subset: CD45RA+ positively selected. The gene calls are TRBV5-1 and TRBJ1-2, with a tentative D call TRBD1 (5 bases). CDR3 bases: TGCGCCAGCAGCATGACAGTTAACTATGGCTACACCTTC. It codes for CASSMTVNYGYTF.